The 32 T cell receptor beta chains presented below share a single source sample, sequenced in a study of blood T cell repertoires in COVID-19. Clones were read by immunoSEQ multiplex PCR, and TCRdb kept only the in-frame ones, dropping some. The sample lists 150,000 to 200,000 clones, approximately 83% occurring once. Sequencing was done on a sample of peripheral blood. Receptors were obtained from a woman older than 75 with active or convalescent COVID-19.

The CDR3 coding sequence is TGTGCCAGTATGAGGCAGGGAGGCATGAACACTGAAGCTTTCTTT. Amino acids: CASMRQGGMNTEAFF. The chain combines TRBV19 with TRBJ1-1; D is possibly TRBD1 (5 bases). The length of the CDR3 is 15 residues. Germline CDR1 LNHDA, CDR2 SQIVND (reference sequence). Trimming stripped 7 bases from V and 0 bases from J, with 15 bases between. Full variable domain (missing parts from reference TRBV19 and TRBJ1-1): DGGITQSPKYLFRKEGQNVTLSCEQNLNHDAMYWYRQDPGQGLRLIYYSQIVNDFQKGDIAEGYSVSREKKESFPLTVTSAQKNPTAFYLCASMRQGGMNTEAFFGQGTRLTVV.

This clone came up once. The chain carries TRBV6-5 and TRBJ2-3, with 9 bases that match TRBD2. Germline CDR1 is MNHEY and CDR2 is SVGAGI. V lost 4 bases, J lost 4 bases, and 6 bases stayed unmatched. The CDR3 totals 15 residues. CDR3 sequence reads: CASSLRGGWADTQYF. The CDR3 nucleotides are TGTGCCAGCAGTTTGCGGGGGGGCTGGGCAGATACGCAGTATTTT.

The rearrangement joins TRBV6-1 to TRBJ1-4, with TRBD1 identical over 12 bases. Germline trimming cut 2 bases from V and 7 bases from J; bases unmatched to any gene: 11. This CDR3 region has 18 residues. The V gene's germline CDR1 is MNHNS and CDR2 SASEGT. The CDR3 bases are TGTGCCAGCAGTGAACCCGCCGGGACAGGGGGCAGGGGTGAAAAACTGTTTTTT. It codes for CASSEPAGTGGRGEKLFF.

J is TRBJ2-7 and V is TRBV7-2; 9 bases line up with TRBD1. This CDR3 region has 13 residues. V lost 3 bases and J lost 5; bases outside the gene matches: 2. Germline loops: CDR1 SGHTA, CDR2 FQGNSA. This CDR3 is CASSLGQGHEQYF. Here the CDR3 DNA reads TGTGCCAGCAGCTTGGGACAGGGCCACGAGCAGTACTTC.

V is TRBV7-9 and J is TRBJ1-5; the D gene is possibly TRBD1 (5 bases). Germline CDR1 SEHNR, CDR2 FQNEAQ (reference sequence). V lost 5 bases to trimming and J lost 1 base, with 15 bases between them. The CDR3 consists of 16 residues. CDR3 nucleotides: TGTGCCAGCAGCCCTCCGGGGGTAGGGAGCAATCAGCCCCAGCATTTT. Residues: CASSPPGVGSNQPQHF.

This chain joins TRBV9 and TRBJ1-3, with TRBD1 as a possible D gene (6 bases). There are 15 residues in the CDR3. Germline CDR1 reads SGDLS; CDR2 reads YYNGEE. V shed 0 bases and J shed 2 bases, with 9 bases lying between them. The CDR3 region is CASSVGSGAGNTIYF. For the CDR3, the DNA is TGTGCCAGCAGCGTAGGGTCAGGGGCTGGAAACACCATATATTTT. Combining the CDR3 with reference TRBV9 and TRBJ1-3 gives the whole variable domain DSGVTQTPKHLITATGQRVTLRCSPRSGDLSVYWYQQSLDQGLQFLIQYYNGEERAKGNILERFSAQQFPDLHSELNLSSLELGDSALYFCASSVGSGAGNTIYFGEGSWLTVV.

J is TRBJ1-3 and V is TRBV4-3; perhaps TRBD1 as D (5 bases). V dropped 0 bases and J dropped 8 bases, with 20 bases sitting between them. The CDR3 runs to 17 residues. The germline gives CDR1 LGHNA, CDR2 YSLEER. As DNA, the CDR3 is TGCGCCAGCAGCCAAGATCTCTCTCCAGGGCGCCTGGACACCATATATTTT. Its translation: CASSQDLSPGRLDTIYF.

This clone was seen a few times. The chain is built from TRBV4-1 and TRBJ2-1; TRBD2 agrees at 8 bases. CDR1 is MGHRA, CDR2 YSYEKL, per germline. With V trimmed by 3 bases and J by 7 bases, 8 bases remained unmatched. This CDR3 spans 15 amino acids. The CDR3 nucleotides read TGCGCCAGCAGCCACTCCGGGGGGGCTGGAAATGAGCAGTTCTTC. Its protein product is CASSHSGGAGNEQFF.

The chain employs TRBV23-1 and TRBJ2-2; D is unresolved. TRBV23-1 is placed among ORFs of uncertain function. The CDR3 is 11 amino acids. V was shortened by 8 bases and J by 8 bases, with 9 bases between the two germline ends. CDR3 protein: CASLVRGELFF. In nucleotides, the CDR3 is TGCGCCAGCCTCGTCCGTGGGGAGCTGTTTTTT.

The chain links TRBV9 to TRBJ1-3; D call uncertain. CDR1 and CDR2 (germline): SGDLS, YYNGEE. The length of the CDR3 is 11 residues. V lost 7 bases and J lost 4, with 6 bases in between. CDR3 DNA: TGTGCCAGCGCGTCAGGAAACACCATATATTTT. Amino acids: CASASGNTIYF.

The chain uses TRBV6-5 and TRBJ1-6; D is possibly TRBD1 (6 bases). This CDR3 contains 14 residues. Germline V lookup: CDR1 MNHEY, CDR2 SVGAGI. V shed 0 bases and J shed 15 bases, with 15 bases lying between them. CDR3: CASSYSVPRGGLHF. The CDR3 DNA reads as TGTGCCAGCAGTTACTCGGTCCCGAGGGGGGGCCTCCACTTT.

The rearrangement links TRBV3-1 (or the pseudogene TRBV3-2) to TRBJ1-2; TRBD1 agrees at 10 bases. This CDR3 region has 15 residues. In germline, CDR1 is LGHDT, CDR2 YNNKEL (reference sequence). Trimming at V came to 4 bases and at J to 7 bases, leaving 9 bases not matched to a gene. CDR3: CASSPGRTGGTGYTF. CDR3 sequence (DNA): TGTGCCAGCAGCCCCGGTCGGACAGGGGGTACTGGCTACACCTTC.

This clone was counted only a few times. The rearrangement joins TRBV5-8 to TRBJ2-7, with D unresolved. The germline V and J ends were trimmed by 5 bases and 0 bases, with 12 bases remaining between them. Germline V gives CDR1 SGHTS, CDR2 YDEGEE. This CDR3 comprises 14 residues. The CDR3 DNA reads as TGTGCCAGCAGTCCTGGGCTTTTCTCCTACGAGCAGTACTTC. It translates to CASSPGLFSYEQYF. The variable domain in full, completed from reference TRBV5-8 and TRBJ2-7, reads EAGVTQSPTHLIKTRGQQATLRCSPISGHTSVYWYQQALGLGLQFLLWYDEGEERNRGNFPPRFSGRQFPNYSSELNVNALELEDSALYLCASSPGLFSYEQYFGPGTRLTVT.

The chain carries TRBV20-1 and TRBJ1-5, with unresolved D. This CDR3 is 14 amino acids long. Trimming pared 3 bases from V and 0 bases from J, leaving 9 bases between. Germline V gene sequence: CDR1 DFQATT, CDR2 SNEGSKA (reference sequence). CDR3 nucleotide sequence: TGCAGTGCTAGTAGCCAGGTTAGCAATCAGCCCCAGCATTTT. Encoded protein: CSASSQVSNQPQHF.

The chain combines TRBV2 with TRBJ2-3, with 8 bases aligning to TRBD2. The junction had 8 bases not matched to a gene; V was cut back by 8 bases and J by 1 base. This CDR3 has 15 residues. Germline V lookup: CDR1 SNHLY, CDR2 FYNNEI. CDR3 nucleotide sequence: TGTGCCAGCCTACGGGGGGGGGCCGGCACAGATACGCAGTATTTT. It specifies CASLRGGAGTDTQYF. Full variable domain (missing parts from reference TRBV2 and TRBJ2-3): EPEVTQTPSHQVTQMGQEVILRCVPISNHLYFYWYRQILGQKVEFLVSFYNNEISEKSEIFDDQFSVERPDGSNFTLKIRSTKLEDSAMYFCASLRGGAGTDTQYFGPGTRLTVL.

The chain is built from TRBV4-1 and TRBJ1-1, with TRBD1 as a possible D gene (6 bases). This CDR3 comprises 17 residues. The V and J ends lost 1 base and 0 bases respectively, with 15 bases between them. Germline CDR1 and CDR2: MGHRA and YSYEKL. CDR3 bases: TGCGCCAGCAGCCAAGGAATCCGGGGGGCCATGAACACTGAAGCTTTCTTT. Amino acid sequence: CASSQGIRGAMNTEAFF.

V and J are TRBV23-1 and TRBJ1-3; no reliable D call. TRBV23-1 is designated an ORF whose function remains uncertain. The CDR3 length is 13 residues. Trimming stripped 3 bases from V and 0 bases from J, with 3 bases between. CDR3 protein: CASSQSSGNTIYF. The CDR3 bases are TGCGCCAGCAGTCAGAGCTCTGGAAACACCATATATTTT.

This clone was found a few times. The chain has TRBV6-5 and TRBJ1-1; 10 bases are shared with TRBD1. Per germline, CDR1 MNHEY and CDR2 SVGAGI. The CDR3 has 15 residues. J lost 6 bases, V lost 2 bases, and 6 bases had no gene match. The CDR3 spells CASSYLGQGVSEAFF. CDR3 nucleotide sequence: TGTGCCAGCAGTTACCTAGGACAGGGGGTCTCTGAAGCTTTCTTT.

The chain recombines TRBV10-3 with TRBJ1-1; 11 bases are shared with TRBD1. Germline CDR1 ENHRY, CDR2 SYGVKD. This CDR3 is 16 amino acids long. V shed 10 bases, J shed 0 bases, and the junction held 10 bases outside the gene matches. CDR3 DNA: TGTGCCACCATTTTGGGGACAGGGGGGATGAACACTGAAGCTTTCTTT. This sequence encodes CATILGTGGMNTEAFF.

As DNA, the CDR3 is TGTGCCAGCAGCCTACAGGGACTAAACACTGAAGCTTTCTTT. It specifies CASSLQGLNTEAFF. This rearrangement joins TRBV9 to TRBJ1-1; tentatively, D is TRBD1 (6 bases). V lost 4 bases, J lost 2 bases, and 12 bases lay in between. Germline assignment: CDR1 SGDLS and CDR2 YYNGEE. CDR3 length equals 14 residues.

The rearrangement joins TRBV6-5 to TRBJ2-1; 10 nucleotides agree with TRBD1. The CDR3 has 15 residues. Germline CDR1 reads MNHEY; CDR2 reads SVGAGI. V shed 0 bases and J 10 bases; nucleotides not matched to a gene: 6. The CDR3 region has the DNA TGTGCCAGCAGTTACTCTTGGCCGACAGGGGGCGAGCAGTTCTTC. The encoded protein is CASSYSWPTGGEQFF.

In nucleotides, the CDR3 is TGCGCCAGCAGTGAGTCGGGACAGCTACGCGGGGAGCTGTTTTTT. Its protein product is CASSESGQLRGELFF. The rearrangement links TRBV10-1 to TRBJ2-2, with 7 bases lining up with TRBD1. The V and J ends lost 0 bases and 7 bases, in that order; junction bases with no gene match: 5. Per germline, CDR1 WNHNN and CDR2 SYGVQD (reference sequence). This CDR3 has 15 amino acids.

The chain uses TRBV29-1 and TRBJ1-5; perhaps TRBD1 as D (6 bases). With 5 bases removed from V and 3 bases from J, the gap between germline ends came to 14 bases. CDR1 is SQVTM and CDR2 is ANQGSEA in the germline V gene. The CDR3 spans 14 residues. CDR3 region: CSVTIGTNNQPQHF. CDR3 nucleotide sequence: TGCAGCGTTACAATTGGGACAAACAATCAGCCCCAGCATTTT. Using reference TRBV29-1 and TRBJ1-5 for the parts outside the CDR3, the full variable domain is SAVISQKPSRDICQRGTSLTIQCQVDSQVTMMFWYRQQPGQSLTLIATANQGSEATYESGFVIDKFPISRPNLTFSTLTVSNMSPEDSSIYLCSVTIGTNNQPQHFGDGTRLSIL.

Comment on this clone: The same CDR3 can be traced to other DNA sequences in this sample. The V gene is TRBV6-5, the J gene TRBJ1-4, with 9 bases fitting TRBD1. The junction had 1 base not matched to a gene; V was cut back by 0 bases and J by 5 bases. Germline loops: CDR1 MNHEY, CDR2 SVGAGI. The CDR3 runs 15 residues. The CDR3 DNA reads TGTGCCAGCAGTTACTCTGGACAGGGGAATGAAAAACTGTTTTTT. This encodes CASSYSGQGNEKLFF.

The rearrangement joins TRBV30 to TRBJ1-2; 9 positions match TRBD1. V dropped 7 bases and J dropped 8; count of bases not matched to a gene: 8. Germline CDR1 reads GTSNPN; CDR2 reads SVGIG (reference sequence). CDR3 length: 12 amino acids. CDR3 bases: TGTGCCTTTTATACAGGGGGCGGAGGCTACACCTTC. This gives the protein CAFYTGGGGYTF.

The chain employs TRBV18 and TRBJ1-1; no clear D gene. V lost 6 bases and J 1 base, leaving 9 bases between the germline ends. CDR3 length: 13 amino acids. Looked up from germline, CDR1 is KGHSH and CDR2 is LQKENI. CDR3 region: CASSDTPNTEAFF. CDR3 sequence (DNA): TGTGCCAGCTCCGACACCCCGAACACTGAAGCTTTCTTT.

The chain carries TRBV3-1 (or the pseudogene TRBV3-2) and TRBJ1-2; the match to TRBD1 covers 8 bases. CDR1 is LGHDT and CDR2 is YNNKEL in the germline V gene (reference sequence). V was pared by 3 bases and J by 7 bases, with 10 bases of the junction left unmatched. The CDR3 covers 15 residues. CDR3 DNA sequence: TGTGCCAGCAGCCAGACAGGGGCTACTACTGGTGGCTACACCTTC. Protein sequence: CASSQTGATTGGYTF.

The genes are TRBV6-1 and TRBJ1-2; D gene ambiguous. The V end was cut by 0 bases, the J end by 2 bases, with 10 bases between. Looked up from germline, CDR1 is MNHNS and CDR2 is SASEGT. The CDR3 loop spans 15 amino acids. CDR3 sequence: CASSEAVLRNYGYTF. CDR3 nucleotide sequence: TGTGCCAGCAGTGAAGCCGTCTTGAGAAACTATGGCTACACCTTC.

The chain is built from TRBV2 and TRBJ2-5; 13 bases align to TRBD2. CDR1 and CDR2 (germline): SNHLY, FYNNEI. V was clipped by 6 bases and J by 4 bases; unmatched bases: 5. The CDR3 is 15 residues long. In nucleotides, the CDR3 is TGTGCCAGCAGCGGACTAGCGGGGGAAGGAGAGACCCAGTACTTC. Its protein is CASSGLAGEGETQYF.

This clone was observed a handful of times. The same CDR3 also results from other DNA sequences found in this sample. The J gene is TRBJ1-2, the V gene TRBV11-2; D gene unclear. Germline CDR1 is SGHAT and CDR2 is FQNNGV. CDR3 size: 13 residues. V was shortened by 1 base and J by 6 bases, with 9 bases between the two germline ends. CDR3 sequence: CASSLAGGNGYTF. In nucleotides, the CDR3 is TGTGCCAGCAGCTTAGCGGGCGGGAATGGCTACACCTTC.

This chain joins TRBV11-3 and TRBJ2-1; 11 bases match TRBD2. CDR3 length equals 17 residues. Looked up from germline, CDR1 is SGHNT and CDR2 is YENEEA. J lost 8 bases, V lost 4 bases, and 13 bases had no gene match. CDR3 in DNA: TGTGCCAGCAGCTCCGGCCAGTCTAGCGGGGGGTTCGATGAGCAGTTCTTC. It is translated as CASSSGQSSGGFDEQFF. Full variable domain (missing parts from reference TRBV11-3 and TRBJ2-1): EAGVVQSPRYKIIEKKQPVAFWCNPISGHNTLYWYLQNLGQGPELLIRYENEEAVDDSQLPKDRFSAERLKGVDSTLKIQPAELGDSAVYLCASSSGQSSGGFDEQFFGPGTRLTVL.

The chain is built from TRBV2 and TRBJ1-2, with 9 nucleotides matching TRBD1. After removal of 10 bases from V and 2 bases from J, the junction contained 5 bases not matched to a gene. The germline V gene encodes CDR1 SNHLY and CDR2 FYNNEI. This CDR3 comprises 13 residues. Here the CDR3 reads CATAGTGNYGYTF. The CDR3 bases are TGTGCCACTGCCGGGACAGGGAACTATGGCTACACCTTC.